These T cell receptor beta chains were read from a single sample in a study of blood T cell repertoires in COVID-19. Sequenced by immunoSEQ multiplex PCR; TCRdb stores in-frame clones only, minus some. This sample has around 180,000 clones, with about three quarters found just once. Sequencing used peripheral blood. All receptors come from a woman older than 75 with COVID-19, enrolled during active disease. Both conserved end residues are part of each CDR3. Each record gives: J gene, clone size, V gene, D gene, CDR3 DNA, CDR3 protein. The D gene is left open where the match is weak. The size field is filled for only some rows; it gives once, few, many or a size class.

TRBJ2-5	.	TRBV18	TRBD2	TGTGCCAGCTCACCGGGACTAGATAAAGAGACCCAGTACTTC	CASSPGLDKETQYF
TRBJ2-5	.	TRBV28	TRBD1	TGTGCCAGCAGTAAGACAGGGGCTGGTTGGCCCCAGTACTTC	CASSKTGAGWPQYF
TRBJ2-7	.	TRBV4-2	.	TGTGCCAGCAGCCAAGATCGACAGCCCTACGAGCAGTACTTC	CASSQDRQPYEQYF
TRBJ1-1	.	TRBV6-5	.	TGTGCCAGCAGTTGGAGCACAGGACGGTGGACCACTGAAGCTTTCTTT	CASSWSTGRWTTEAFF
TRBJ2-7	few	TRBV2	TRBD1	TGTGCCAGCAGTACGACAGGGCTCGGGGTTTCCTACGAGCAGTACTTC	CASSTTGLGVSYEQYF
TRBJ2-3	.	TRBV27	TRBD2	TGTGCCAGCAGTCTTGCGGGACTAGCGGGCCCAGATACGCAGTATTTT	CASSLAGLAGPDTQYF
TRBJ1-1	few	TRBV12-3/TRBV12-4	.	TGTGCCAGCAGTTTGGGGCCGAACACTGAAGCTTTCTTT	CASSLGPNTEAFF
TRBJ2-1	once	TRBV5-1	TRBD2	TGCGCCAGCAGCTTGGGCCTAGCGGGAGACGGCTCCTACAATGAGCAGTTCTTC	CASSLGLAGDGSYNEQFF
TRBJ2-5	few	TRBV4-3	TRBD2	TGCGCCAGCAGCCACGGACTAGCGGGGGACCAAGAGACCCAGTACTTC	CASSHGLAGDQETQYF
TRBJ2-1	.	TRBV11-3	.	TGTGCCAGCAGCCAACTAGCCTCCAAGGGGAATGAGCAGTTCTTC	CASSQLASKGNEQFF
TRBJ1-6	.	TRBV5-4	.	TGTGCCAGCAGCTTGGTAGGGGTAAATTCACCCCTCCACTTT	CASSLVGVNSPLHF
TRBJ1-4	once	TRBV2	.	TGTGCCAGCAGTGGCCGGGGGGGGTCGACTAATGAAAAACTGTTTTTT	CASSGRGGSTNEKLFF
TRBJ2-1	.	TRBV5-1	.	TGCGCCAGCAGCATACCCCGAAGCGACAATGAGCAGTTCTTC	CASSIPRSDNEQFF
TRBJ2-7	.	TRBV4-1	.	TGCGCCAGCAGCCAAGGGGCCCAGGGCTTCCAGTACTTC	CASSQGAQGFQYF
TRBJ2-1	few	TRBV7-9	.	TGTGCCAGCAGCCCTATGGGGGCCTCCTACAATGAGCAGTTCTTC	CASSPMGASYNEQFF
TRBJ2-5	.	TRBV19	.	TGTGCCAGTTCCTTTACCCGGGGGGCCCAAGAGACCCAGTACTTC	CASSFTRGAQETQYF
TRBJ2-7	.	TRBV24-1	.	TGTGCCACCAGTGATCCCCGGGGGAAGGGGACCTACGAGCAGTACTTC	CATSDPRGKGTYEQYF
TRBJ2-3	.	TRBV5-1	TRBD1	TGCGCCAGCAGCCTTCGACAGGGCCCCACAGATACGCAGTATTTT	CASSLRQGPTDTQYF
TRBJ2-3	.	TRBV5-1	TRBD1	TGCGCCAGCAGCTCGGACAGGAACACAGATACGCAGTATTTT	CASSSDRNTDTQYF
TRBJ1-2	.	TRBV28	.	TGTGCCAGCAGTTTCAGGGCGCTGGGCTACACCTTC	CASSFRALGYTF
TRBJ1-2	once	TRBV4-1	TRBD1	TGCGCCAGCAGCCACGCCGGGACAGGGGGTAAGGACTATGGCTACACCTTC	CASSHAGTGGKDYGYTF
TRBJ2-1	.	TRBV6-5	TRBD1	TGTGCCAGCAGTTACTCGGGGGACAGGACGGAGCAGTTCTTC	CASSYSGDRTEQFF
TRBJ2-1	.	TRBV6-2/TRBV6-3	.	TGTGCCAGCAGTACCCAACCAACAGGGGACTTATACAATGAGCAGTTCTTC	CASSTQPTGDLYNEQFF
TRBJ2-1	few	TRBV9	TRBD2	TGTGCCAGCAGCTACTCCGGACTAGCGGTGTACAATGAGCAGTTCTTC	CASSYSGLAVYNEQFF
TRBJ1-4	.	TRBV19	TRBD1	TGTGCCAGTAGTGGGACAGGGGTGAATGAAAAACTGTTTTTT	CASSGTGVNEKLFF
TRBJ2-5	.	TRBV3-1/TRBV3-2	.	TGTGCCAGCAGCCAAGTCCCCACTCAAGAGACCCAGTACTTC	CASSQVPTQETQYF
TRBJ1-2	.	TRBV3-1/TRBV3-2	.	TGTGCCAGCAGCCAAGATTATCAGGGAATGGACTATGGCTACACCTTC	CASSQDYQGMDYGYTF
TRBJ1-5	few	TRBV11-2	.	TGTGCCAGCAGCTTAGCGGCGGGGCCCAATCAGCCCCAGCATTTT	CASSLAAGPNQPQHF
TRBJ2-3	.	TRBV27	TRBD2	TGTGCCAGCAGTTCGCCTAGCGGGCGAGATACGCAGTATTTT	CASSSPSGRDTQYF
TRBJ2-1	few	TRBV11-3	TRBD2	TGTGCCAGCAGCTTAGATGGGTCCGGGGGGGCCTACAATGAGCAGTTCTTC	CASSLDGSGGAYNEQFF
TRBJ2-3	.	TRBV2	TRBD1	TGTGCCAGCAGTGGGGACAGTAGCACAGATACGCAGTATTTT	CASSGDSSTDTQYF
TRBJ2-7	.	TRBV7-2	.	TGTGCCAGCAGCTATCTAGGCCTCTACGAGCAGTACTTC	CASSYLGLYEQYF
TRBJ2-1	.	TRBV7-2	TRBD2	TGTGCCAGCAGCTTAGGGCGACTAGCGGGAGTTTTGAAGAATGAGCAGTTCTTC	CASSLGRLAGVLKNEQFF
TRBJ2-7	few	TRBV7-9	.	TGTGCCAGCAGCTTCGACATCTACGAGCAGTACTTC	CASSFDIYEQYF
TRBJ1-3	.	TRBV6-5	.	TGTGCCAGCACCGGGGGTGCTGGAAACACCATATATTTT	CASTGGAGNTIYF
TRBJ1-4	.	TRBV12-3/TRBV12-4	.	TGTGCCAGCAGTTTAAGGCGGAATGAAAAACTGTTTTTT	CASSLRRNEKLFF
TRBJ2-7	.	TRBV21-1	.	TGTGCCAGCAGCGCCCGACAGGGTTCACGCTCCGAGCAGTACTTC	CASSARQGSRSEQYF
TRBJ2-3	once	TRBV7-6	.	TGTGCCAGCAGCTTAGGAACACCCAGCACAGATACGCAGTATTTT	CASSLGTPSTDTQYF
TRBJ1-4	.	TRBV6-5	TRBD1	TGTGCCAGCAGTTACGGAACAGGGGACGGCGAAAAACTGTTTTTT	CASSYGTGDGEKLFF
TRBJ2-7	.	TRBV5-1	.	TGCGCCAGCAGTTTGGAAAATAGTTTCGGTGACGAGCAGTACTTC	CASSLENSFGDEQYF
TRBJ1-1	.	TRBV7-2	.	TGTGCCAGCAGCACAACAGGGAACACTGAAGCTTTCTTT	CASSTTGNTEAFF
TRBJ2-7	.	TRBV28	TRBD1	TGTGCCAGCAGTCCTCCGGGACAGGGTAACGAGCAGTACTTC	CASSPPGQGNEQYF
TRBJ2-7	.	TRBV6-5	TRBD1	TGTGCCAGCAGTCAGGGACAGGTAGGCCCCTACGAGCAGTACTTC	CASSQGQVGPYEQYF